This T cell receptor beta chain was retrieved from a study of T cells after somatic rescue of genetic block (dated by TCRdb to 2020 to 2021). Study-wide context: The study assessed how robust, over the long term, a T-cell system was when the system had developed through somatic rescue of a genetic block in T-cell development.

Library prep was done by the immunoSEQ multiplex PCR assay. TCRdb retrieved this table from immuneACCESS and kept in-frame rearrangements only. Not all clones are present; in checked studies, unresolved V genes account for under half, and no reason is known for the remainder. This sample lists about 15,000 clones; about 72% were detected once. The ten largest clones represent less than 35% of the sample. Compared with germline, V lacks 3 bases and J lacks 7 bases; bases without a gene match: 6. The germline V gene gives CDR1 as SGHRS and CDR2 as YFSETQ. Measured from the cysteine to the phenylalanine, the CDR3 is 15 residues long. CDR3 DNA only is kept here, 45 bases in frame from base 1. Comments on this clone: It lacks a known antigen. No base quality values were provided; no much bigger clone lies one nucleotide off.

The sequenced material came from peripheral blood mononuclear cells (PBMCs). The rearrangement joined TRBV5-1 to TRBJ2-1; TRBD2 matches 11 bases in the middle. The receptor was isolated from a man in his late teens or twenties. The DNA sequence follows: TGCGCCAGCAGCTCGACTAGCGGGGTCAATAATGAGCAGTTCTTC. This gives the protein CASSSTSGVNNEQFF.